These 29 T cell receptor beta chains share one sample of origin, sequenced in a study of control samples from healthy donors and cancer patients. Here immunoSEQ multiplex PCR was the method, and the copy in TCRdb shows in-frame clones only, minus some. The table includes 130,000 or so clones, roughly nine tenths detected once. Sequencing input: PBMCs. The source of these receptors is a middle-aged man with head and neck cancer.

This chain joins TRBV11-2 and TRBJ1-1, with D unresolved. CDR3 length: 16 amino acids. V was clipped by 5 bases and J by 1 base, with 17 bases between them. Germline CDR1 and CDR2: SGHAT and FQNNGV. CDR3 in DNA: TGTGCCAGCAGCGCGGGGTCTTTTGCGCCGAACACTGAAGCTTTCTTT. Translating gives CASSAGSFAPNTEAFF.

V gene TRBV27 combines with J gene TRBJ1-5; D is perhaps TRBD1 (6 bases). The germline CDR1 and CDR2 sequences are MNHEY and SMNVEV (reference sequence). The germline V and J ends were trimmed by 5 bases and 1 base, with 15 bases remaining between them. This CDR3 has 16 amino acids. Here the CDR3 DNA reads TGTGCCAGCAGTCCAGGACAGATTTGGAGCAATCAGCCCCAGCATTTT. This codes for CASSPGQIWSNQPQHF.

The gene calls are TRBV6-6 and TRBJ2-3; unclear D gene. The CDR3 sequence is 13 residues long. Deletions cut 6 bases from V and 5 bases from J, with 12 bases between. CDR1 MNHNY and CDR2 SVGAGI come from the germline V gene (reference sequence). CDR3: CASRGRTQDTQYF. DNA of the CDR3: TGTGCCAGCAGAGGCAGAACTCAAGATACGCAGTATTTT.

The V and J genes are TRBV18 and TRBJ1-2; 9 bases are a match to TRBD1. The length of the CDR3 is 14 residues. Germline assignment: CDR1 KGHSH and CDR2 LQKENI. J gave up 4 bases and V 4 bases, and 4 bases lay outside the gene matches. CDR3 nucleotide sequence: TGTGCCAGCTCACTTCCGGGACAGGGCTATGGCTACACCTTC. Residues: CASSLPGQGYGYTF. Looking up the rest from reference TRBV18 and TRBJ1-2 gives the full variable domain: NAGVMQNPRHLVRRRGQEARLRCSPMKGHSHVYWYRQLPEEGLKFMVYLQKENIIDESGMPKERFSAEFPKEGPSILRIQQVVRGDSAAYFCASSLPGQGYGYTFGSGTRLTVV.

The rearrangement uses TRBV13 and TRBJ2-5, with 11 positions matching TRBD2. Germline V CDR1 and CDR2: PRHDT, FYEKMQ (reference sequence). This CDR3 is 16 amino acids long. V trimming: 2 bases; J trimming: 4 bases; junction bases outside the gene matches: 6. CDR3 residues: CASSLNLAGGRETQYF. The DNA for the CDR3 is TGTGCCAGCAGCTTAAATCTAGCGGGAGGCCGAGAGACCCAGTACTTC. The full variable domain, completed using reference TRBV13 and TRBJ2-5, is AAGVIQSPRHLIKEKRETATLKCYPIPRHDTVYWYQQGPGQDPQFLISFYEKMQSDKGSIPDRFSAQQFSDYHSELNMSSLELGDSALYFCASSLNLAGGRETQYFGPGTRLLVL.

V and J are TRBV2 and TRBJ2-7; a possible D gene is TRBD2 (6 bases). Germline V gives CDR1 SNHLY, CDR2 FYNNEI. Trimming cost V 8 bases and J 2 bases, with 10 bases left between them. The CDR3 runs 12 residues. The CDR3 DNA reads TGTGCCAGCGGGACTTTCACCTACGAGCAGTACTTC. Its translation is CASGTFTYEQYF.

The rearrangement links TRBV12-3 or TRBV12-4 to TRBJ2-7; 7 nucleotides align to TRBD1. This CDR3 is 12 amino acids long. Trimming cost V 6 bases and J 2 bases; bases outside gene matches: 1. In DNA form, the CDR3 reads TGTGCCAGCAGCGGACAGGCCTACGAGCAGTACTTC. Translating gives CASSGQAYEQYF.

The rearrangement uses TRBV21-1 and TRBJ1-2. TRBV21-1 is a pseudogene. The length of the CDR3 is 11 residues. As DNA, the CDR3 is TGTGCCCCGGGAAGACCCTATGGCTACACCTTC. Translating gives CAPGRPYGYTF.

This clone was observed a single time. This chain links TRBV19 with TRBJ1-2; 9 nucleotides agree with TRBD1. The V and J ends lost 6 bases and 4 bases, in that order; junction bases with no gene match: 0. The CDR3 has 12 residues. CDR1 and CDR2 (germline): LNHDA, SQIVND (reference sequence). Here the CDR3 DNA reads TGTGCCAGTAGGGGACAGGGCTATGGCTACACCTTC. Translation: CASRGQGYGYTF.

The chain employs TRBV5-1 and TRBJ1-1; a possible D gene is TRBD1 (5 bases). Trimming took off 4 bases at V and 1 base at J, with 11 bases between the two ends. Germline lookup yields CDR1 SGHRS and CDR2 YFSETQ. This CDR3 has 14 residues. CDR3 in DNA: TGCGCCAGCAGCCCGGGGACCCAGAACACTGAAGCTTTCTTT. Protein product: CASSPGTQNTEAFF. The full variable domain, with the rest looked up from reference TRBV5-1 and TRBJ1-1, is KAGVTQTPRYLIKTRGQQVTLSCSPISGHRSVSWYQQTPGQGLQFLFEYFSETQRNKGNFPGRFSGRQFSNSRSEMNVSTLELGDSALYLCASSPGTQNTEAFFGQGTRLTVV.

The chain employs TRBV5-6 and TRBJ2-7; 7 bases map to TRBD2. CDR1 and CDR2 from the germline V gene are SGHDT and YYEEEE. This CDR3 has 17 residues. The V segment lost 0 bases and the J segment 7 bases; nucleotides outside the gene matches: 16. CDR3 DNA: TGTGCCAGCAGCTTGGCAGGTAGTGGGAGGGCCTACGGGGAGCAGTACTTC. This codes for CASSLAGSGRAYGEQYF.

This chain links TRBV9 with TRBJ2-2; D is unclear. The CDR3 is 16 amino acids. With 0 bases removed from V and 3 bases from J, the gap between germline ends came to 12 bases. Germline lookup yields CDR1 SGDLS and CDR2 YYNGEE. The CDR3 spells CASSVDPVEHTGELFF. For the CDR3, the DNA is TGTGCCAGCAGCGTAGACCCGGTCGAGCACACCGGGGAGCTGTTTTTT.

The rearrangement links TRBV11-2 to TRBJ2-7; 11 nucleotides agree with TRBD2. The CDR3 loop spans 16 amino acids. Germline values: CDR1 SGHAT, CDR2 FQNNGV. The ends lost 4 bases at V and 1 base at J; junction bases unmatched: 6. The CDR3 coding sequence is TGTGCCAGCAGCTATCTAGCGGGAGGCCCATCCTACGAGCAGTACTTC. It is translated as CASSYLAGGPSYEQYF.

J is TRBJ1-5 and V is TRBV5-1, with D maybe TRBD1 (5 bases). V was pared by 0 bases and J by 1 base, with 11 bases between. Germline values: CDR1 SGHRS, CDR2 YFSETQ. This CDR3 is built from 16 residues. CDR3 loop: CASSLEPGWSNQPQHF. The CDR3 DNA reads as TGCGCCAGCAGCTTGGAGCCAGGGTGGAGCAATCAGCCCCAGCATTTT.

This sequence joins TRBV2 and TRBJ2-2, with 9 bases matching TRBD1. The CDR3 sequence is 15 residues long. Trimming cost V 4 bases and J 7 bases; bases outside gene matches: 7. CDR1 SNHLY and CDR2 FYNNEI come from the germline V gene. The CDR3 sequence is CASSATGGGFGELFF. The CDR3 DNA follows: TGTGCCAGCAGTGCAACAGGGGGCGGCTTCGGGGAGCTGTTTTTT.

The DNA for the CDR3 is TGTGCCAGCAGCCAAGACACCCGGGGTAGCGCTACCGATACGCAGTATTTT. Its protein product is CASSQDTRGSATDTQYF. This rearrangement joins TRBV3-1 (or the pseudogene TRBV3-2) to TRBJ2-3, with D perhaps TRBD2 (5 bases). The CDR3 is made up of 17 amino acids. With 0 bases removed from V and 6 bases from J, the gap between germline ends came to 19 bases. The germline V gene encodes CDR1 LGHDT and CDR2 YNNKEL (reference sequence).

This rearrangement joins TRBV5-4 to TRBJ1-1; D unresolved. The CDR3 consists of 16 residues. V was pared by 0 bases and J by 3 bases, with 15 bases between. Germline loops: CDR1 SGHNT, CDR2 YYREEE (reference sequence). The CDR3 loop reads CASSLGEATGDTEAFF. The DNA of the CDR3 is TGTGCCAGCAGCTTGGGAGAGGCAACCGGCGACACTGAAGCTTTCTTT.

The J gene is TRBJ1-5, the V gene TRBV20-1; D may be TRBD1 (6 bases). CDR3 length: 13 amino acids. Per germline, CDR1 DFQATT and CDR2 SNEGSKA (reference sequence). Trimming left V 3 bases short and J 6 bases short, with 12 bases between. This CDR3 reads CSASRGATQPQHF. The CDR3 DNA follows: TGCAGTGCTAGTAGGGGGGCTACTCAGCCCCAGCATTTT.

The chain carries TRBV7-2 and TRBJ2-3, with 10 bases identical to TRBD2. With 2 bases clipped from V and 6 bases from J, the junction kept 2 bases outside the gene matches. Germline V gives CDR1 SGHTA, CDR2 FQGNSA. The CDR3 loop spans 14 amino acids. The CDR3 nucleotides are TGTGCCAGCAGCTTAAGCGGGGGGGCGGATACGCAGTATTTT. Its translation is CASSLSGGADTQYF.

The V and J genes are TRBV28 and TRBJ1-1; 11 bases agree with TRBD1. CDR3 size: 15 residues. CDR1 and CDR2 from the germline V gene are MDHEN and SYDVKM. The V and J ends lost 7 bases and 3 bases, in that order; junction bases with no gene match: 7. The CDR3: CASTPGTGGDTEAFF. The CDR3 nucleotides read TGTGCCAGCACCCCCGGGACAGGGGGGGACACTGAAGCTTTCTTT.

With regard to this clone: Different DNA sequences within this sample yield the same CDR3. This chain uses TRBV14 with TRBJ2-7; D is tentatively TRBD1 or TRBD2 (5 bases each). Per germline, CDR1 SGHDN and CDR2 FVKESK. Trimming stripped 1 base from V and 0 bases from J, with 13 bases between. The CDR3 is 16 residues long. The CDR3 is CASSQVRDVRSYEQYF. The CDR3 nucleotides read TGTGCCAGCAGCCAAGTAAGGGACGTCCGCTCCTACGAGCAGTACTTC.

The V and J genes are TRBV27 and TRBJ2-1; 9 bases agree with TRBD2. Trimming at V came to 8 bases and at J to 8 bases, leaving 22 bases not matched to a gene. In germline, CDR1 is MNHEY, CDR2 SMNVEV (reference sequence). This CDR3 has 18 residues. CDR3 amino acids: CASGLFQWAGGRSDEQFF. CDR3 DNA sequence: TGTGCCAGCGGCTTATTTCAATGGGCGGGGGGGCGGTCTGATGAGCAGTTCTTC.

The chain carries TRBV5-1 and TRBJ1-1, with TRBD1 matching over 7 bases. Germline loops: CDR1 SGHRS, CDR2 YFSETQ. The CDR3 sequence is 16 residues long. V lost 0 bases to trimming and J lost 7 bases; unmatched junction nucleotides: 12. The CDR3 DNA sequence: TGCGCCAGCAGCTTGGCCGGAGGGGGCGGGGTAGTTGAAGCTTTCTTT. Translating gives CASSLAGGGGVVEAFF.

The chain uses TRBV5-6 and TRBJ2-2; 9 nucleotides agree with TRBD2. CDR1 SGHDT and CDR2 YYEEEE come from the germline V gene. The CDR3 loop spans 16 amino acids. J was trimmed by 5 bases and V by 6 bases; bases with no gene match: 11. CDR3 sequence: CASKTRPSGETGELFF. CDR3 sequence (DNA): TGTGCCAGCAAGACAAGGCCTAGCGGGGAAACCGGGGAGCTGTTTTTT.

CDR3 coding DNA: TGTGCCAGCAGCTTAAAGGCTGGGGCCTATGGCTACACCTTC. Protein: CASSLKAGAYGYTF. The V gene is TRBV7-2, the J gene TRBJ1-2; D possibly corresponds to TRBD1 (5 bases). CDR1 and CDR2 from the germline V gene are SGHTA and FQGNSA. The CDR3 loop spans 14 amino acids. V lost 2 bases and J 4 bases, leaving 11 bases between the germline ends.

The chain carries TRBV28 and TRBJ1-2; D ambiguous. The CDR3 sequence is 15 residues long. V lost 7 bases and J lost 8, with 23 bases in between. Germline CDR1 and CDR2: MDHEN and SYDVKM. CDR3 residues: CASTEGGSLPEGYTF. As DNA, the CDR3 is TGTGCCAGCACCGAGGGAGGGAGTTTACCTGAAGGCTACACCTTC.

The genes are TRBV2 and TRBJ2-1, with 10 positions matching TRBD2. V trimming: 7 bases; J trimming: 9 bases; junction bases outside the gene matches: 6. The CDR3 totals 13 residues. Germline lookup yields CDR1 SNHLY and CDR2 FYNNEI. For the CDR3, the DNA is TGTGCCAGCACTCGCGGGACTAGCGTTGAGCAGTTCTTC. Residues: CASTRGTSVEQFF.

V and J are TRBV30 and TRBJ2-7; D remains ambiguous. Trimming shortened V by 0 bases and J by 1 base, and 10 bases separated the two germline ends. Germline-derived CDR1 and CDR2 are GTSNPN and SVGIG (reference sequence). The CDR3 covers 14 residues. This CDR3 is CAWSVYGGSYEQYF. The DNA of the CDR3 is TGTGCCTGGAGTGTATACGGCGGATCCTACGAGCAGTACTTC.

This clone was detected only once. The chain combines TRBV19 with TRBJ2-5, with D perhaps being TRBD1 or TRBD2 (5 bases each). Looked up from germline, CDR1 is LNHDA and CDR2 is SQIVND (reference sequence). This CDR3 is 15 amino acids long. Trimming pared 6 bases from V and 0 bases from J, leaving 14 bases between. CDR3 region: CASRSGTDYQETQYF. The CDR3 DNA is TGTGCCAGTAGATCCGGGACGGACTACCAAGAGACCCAGTACTTC.